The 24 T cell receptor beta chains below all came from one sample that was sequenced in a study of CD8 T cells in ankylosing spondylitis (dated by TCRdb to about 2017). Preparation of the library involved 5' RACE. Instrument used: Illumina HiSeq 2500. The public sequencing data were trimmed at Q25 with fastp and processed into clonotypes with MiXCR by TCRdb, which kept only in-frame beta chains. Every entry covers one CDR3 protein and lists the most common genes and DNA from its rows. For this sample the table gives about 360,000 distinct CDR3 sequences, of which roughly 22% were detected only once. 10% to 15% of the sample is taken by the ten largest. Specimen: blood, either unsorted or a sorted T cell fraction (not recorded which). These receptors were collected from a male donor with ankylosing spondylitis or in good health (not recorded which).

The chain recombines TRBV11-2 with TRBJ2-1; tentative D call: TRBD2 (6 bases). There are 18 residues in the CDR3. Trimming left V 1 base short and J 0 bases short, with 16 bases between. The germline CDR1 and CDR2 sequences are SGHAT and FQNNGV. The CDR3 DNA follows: TGTGCCAGCAGCTTAGGAGTAGGGCGGGGACCCTCCTACAATGAGCAGTTCTTC. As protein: CASSLGVGRGPSYNEQFF.

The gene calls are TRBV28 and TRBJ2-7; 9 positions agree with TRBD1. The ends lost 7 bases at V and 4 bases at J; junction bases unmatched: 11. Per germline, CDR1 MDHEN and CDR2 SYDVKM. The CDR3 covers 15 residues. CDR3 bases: TGTGCCAGCACCACCCAAGACAGGGGGTGGTACGAGCAGTACTTC. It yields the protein CASTTQDRGWYEQYF.

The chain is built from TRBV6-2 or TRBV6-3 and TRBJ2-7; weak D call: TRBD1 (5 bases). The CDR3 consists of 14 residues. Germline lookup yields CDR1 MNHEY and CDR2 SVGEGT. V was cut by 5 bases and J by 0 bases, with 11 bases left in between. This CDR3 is CASSKTAYSYEQYF. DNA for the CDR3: TGTGCCAGCAGTAAGACAGCTTACTCCTACGAGCAGTACTTC.

The CDR3 DNA reads as TGCAGTGCTATCGGGACAGACTACAATGAGCAGTTCTTC. Amino acids: CSAIGTDYNEQFF. The J gene is TRBJ2-1, the V gene TRBV20-1; 7 bases are a match to TRBD1. The V segment lost 4 bases and the J segment 3 bases; nucleotides outside the gene matches: 3. The CDR3 spans 13 residues. Germline CDR1 DFQATT, CDR2 SNEGSKA (reference sequence).

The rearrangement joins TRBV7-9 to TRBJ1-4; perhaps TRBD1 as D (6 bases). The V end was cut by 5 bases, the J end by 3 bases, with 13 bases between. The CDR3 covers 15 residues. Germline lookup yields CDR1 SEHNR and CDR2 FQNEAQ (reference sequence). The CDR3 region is CASSGNRDPNEKLFF. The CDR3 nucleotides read TGTGCCAGCAGCGGCAACAGGGATCCTAATGAAAAACTGTTTTTT.

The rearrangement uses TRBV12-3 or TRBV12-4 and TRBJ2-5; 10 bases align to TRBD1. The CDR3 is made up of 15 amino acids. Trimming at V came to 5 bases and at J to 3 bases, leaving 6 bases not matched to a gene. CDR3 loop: CASSNPGQGKETQYF. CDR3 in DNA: TGTGCCAGCAGTAACCCGGGACAGGGGAAAGAGACCCAGTACTTC.

This CDR3 is CAWSVDSRTDTQYF. CDR3 in DNA: TGTGCCTGGAGTGTTGACAGTCGCACAGATACGCAGTATTTT. This chain joins TRBV30 and TRBJ2-3; perhaps TRBD1 as D (5 bases). This CDR3 region has 14 residues. Germline V gene sequence: CDR1 GTSNPN, CDR2 SVGIG (reference sequence). V lost 0 bases and J 1 base, leaving 8 bases between the germline ends.

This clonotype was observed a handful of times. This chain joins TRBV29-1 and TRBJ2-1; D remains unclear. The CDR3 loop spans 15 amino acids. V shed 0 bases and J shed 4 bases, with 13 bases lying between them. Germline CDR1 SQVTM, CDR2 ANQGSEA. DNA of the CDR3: TGCAGCGTTGAAGATGGCCTTTCGGGTTACAATGAGCAGTTCTTC. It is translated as CSVEDGLSGYNEQFF.

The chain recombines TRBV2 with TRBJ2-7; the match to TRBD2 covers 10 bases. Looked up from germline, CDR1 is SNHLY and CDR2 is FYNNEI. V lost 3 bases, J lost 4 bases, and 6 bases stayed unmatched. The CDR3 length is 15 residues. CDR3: CASSDSSGGAYEQYF. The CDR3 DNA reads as TGTGCCAGCAGTGATTCGAGCGGGGGGGCTTACGAGCAGTACTTC. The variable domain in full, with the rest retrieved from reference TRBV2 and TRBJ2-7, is EPEVTQTPSHQVTQMGQEVILRCVPISNHLYFYWYRQILGQKVEFLVSFYNNEISEKSEIFDDQFSVERPDGSNFTLKIRSTKLEDSAMYFCASSDSSGGAYEQYFGPGTRLTVT.

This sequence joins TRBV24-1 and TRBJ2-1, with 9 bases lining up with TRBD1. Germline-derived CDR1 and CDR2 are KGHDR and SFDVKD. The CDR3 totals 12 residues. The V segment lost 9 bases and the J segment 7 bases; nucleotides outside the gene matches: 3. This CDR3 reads CATEGTGNEQFF. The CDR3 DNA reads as TGTGCCACCGAGGGGACAGGGAATGAGCAGTTCTTC.

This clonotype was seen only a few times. CDR3 residues: CASSQGTDAKEQYF. As DNA, the CDR3 is TGTGCCAGCAGCCAAGGGACCGACGCTAAAGAGCAGTACTTC. The chain recombines TRBV4-2 with TRBJ2-7; D gene ambiguous. The V gene lost 1 base and the J gene lost 7 bases, with 14 bases spanning the gap. This CDR3 has 14 residues. CDR1 is LGHNA and CDR2 is YNFKEQ in the germline V gene.

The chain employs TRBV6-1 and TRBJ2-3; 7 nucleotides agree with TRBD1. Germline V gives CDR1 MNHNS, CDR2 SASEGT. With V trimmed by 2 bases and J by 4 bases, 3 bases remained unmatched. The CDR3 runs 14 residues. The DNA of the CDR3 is TGTGCCAGCAGTGAACCGACAGGGCCAGATACGCAGTATTTT. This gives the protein CASSEPTGPDTQYF.

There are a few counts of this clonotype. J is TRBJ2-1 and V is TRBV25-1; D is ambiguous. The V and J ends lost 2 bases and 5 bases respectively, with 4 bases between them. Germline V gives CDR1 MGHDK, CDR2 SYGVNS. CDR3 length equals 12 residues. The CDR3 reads CASSEQNNEQFF. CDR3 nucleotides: TGTGCCAGCAGTGAACAGAACAATGAGCAGTTCTTC. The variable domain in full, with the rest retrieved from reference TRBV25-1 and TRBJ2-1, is EADIYQTPRYLVIGTGKKITLECSQTMGHDKMYWYQQDPGMELHLIHYSYGVNSTEKGDLSSESTVSRIRTEHFPLTLESARPSHTSQYLCASSEQNNEQFFGPGTRLTVL.

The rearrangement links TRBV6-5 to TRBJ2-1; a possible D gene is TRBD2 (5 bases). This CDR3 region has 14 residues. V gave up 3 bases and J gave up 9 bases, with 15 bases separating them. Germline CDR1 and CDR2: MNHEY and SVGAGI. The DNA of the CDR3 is TGTGCCAGCAGTTATAACGCCTACCGGGGTGAGCAGTTCTTC. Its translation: CASSYNAYRGEQFF.

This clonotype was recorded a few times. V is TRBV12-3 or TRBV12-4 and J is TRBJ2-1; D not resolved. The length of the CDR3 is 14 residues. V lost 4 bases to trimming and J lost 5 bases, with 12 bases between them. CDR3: CASSYMRTDNEQFF. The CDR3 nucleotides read TGTGCCAGCAGTTATATGAGGACCGACAATGAGCAGTTCTTC.

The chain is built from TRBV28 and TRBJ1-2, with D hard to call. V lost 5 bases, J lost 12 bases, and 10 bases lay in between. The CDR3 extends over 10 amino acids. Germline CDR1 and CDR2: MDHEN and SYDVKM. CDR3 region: CASSALFHTF. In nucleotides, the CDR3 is TGTGCCAGCAGTGCCCTCTTTCACACCTTC.

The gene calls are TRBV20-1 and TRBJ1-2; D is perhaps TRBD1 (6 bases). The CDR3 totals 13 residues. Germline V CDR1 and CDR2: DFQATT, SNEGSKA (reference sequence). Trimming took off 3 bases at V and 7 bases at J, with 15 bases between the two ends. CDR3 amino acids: CSARWRGYGGYTF. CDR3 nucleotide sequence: TGCAGTGCTAGGTGGAGGGGGTATGGTGGCTACACCTTC.

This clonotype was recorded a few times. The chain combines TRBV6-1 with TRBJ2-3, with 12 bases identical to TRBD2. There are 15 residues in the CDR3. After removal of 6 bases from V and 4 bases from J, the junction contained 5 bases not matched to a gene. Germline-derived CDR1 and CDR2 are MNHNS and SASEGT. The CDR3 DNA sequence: TGTGCCAGCAGGAGACTAGCGGGGGTGCCAGATACGCAGTATTTT. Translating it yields CASRRLAGVPDTQYF.

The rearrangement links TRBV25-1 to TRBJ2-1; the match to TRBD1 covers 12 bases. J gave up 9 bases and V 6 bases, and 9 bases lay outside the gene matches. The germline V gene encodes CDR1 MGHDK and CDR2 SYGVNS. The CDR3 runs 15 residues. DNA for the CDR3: TGTGCCAGCAGCCAGGGACAGGGGGCGTACGCTGAGCAGTTCTTC. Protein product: CASSQGQGAYAEQFF.

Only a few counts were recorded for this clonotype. CDR3 region: CASSHWGSYEQYF. The CDR3 DNA follows: TGTGCCAGCAGCCACTGGGGTTCCTACGAGCAGTACTTC. The chain recombines TRBV7-2 with TRBJ2-7; D gene ambiguous. This CDR3 spans 13 amino acids. Germline V gene data show CDR1 as SGHTA and CDR2 as FQGNSA. V lost 5 bases and J lost 1, with 9 bases in between. Based on the CDR3 plus reference TRBV7-2 and TRBJ2-7, the full variable domain is GAGVSQSPSNKVTEKGKDVELRCDPISGHTALYWYRQSLGQGLEFLIYFQGNSAPDKSGLPSDRFSAERTGGSVSTLTIQRTQQEDSAVYLCASSHWGSYEQYFGPGTRLTVT.

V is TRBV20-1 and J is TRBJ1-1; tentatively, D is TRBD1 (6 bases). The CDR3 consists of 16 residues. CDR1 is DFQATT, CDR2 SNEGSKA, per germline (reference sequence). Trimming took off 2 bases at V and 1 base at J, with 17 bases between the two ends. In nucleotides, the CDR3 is TGCAGTGCTAGACACCTCCGGACAGCGGGGAACACTGAAGCTTTCTTT. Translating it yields CSARHLRTAGNTEAFF.

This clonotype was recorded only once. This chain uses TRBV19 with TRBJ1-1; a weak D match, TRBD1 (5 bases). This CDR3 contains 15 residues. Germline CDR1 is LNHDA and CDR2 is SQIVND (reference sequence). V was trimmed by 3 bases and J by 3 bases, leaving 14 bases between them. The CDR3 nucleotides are TGTGCCAGTAGTATCCTCGGGGGGGTAGACACTGAAGCTTTCTTT. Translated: CASSILGGVDTEAFF. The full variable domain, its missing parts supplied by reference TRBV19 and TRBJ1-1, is DGGITQSPKYLFRKEGQNVTLSCEQNLNHDAMYWYRQDPGQGLRLIYYSQIVNDFQKGDIAEGYSVSREKKESFPLTVTSAQKNPTAFYLCASSILGGVDTEAFFGQGTRLTVV.

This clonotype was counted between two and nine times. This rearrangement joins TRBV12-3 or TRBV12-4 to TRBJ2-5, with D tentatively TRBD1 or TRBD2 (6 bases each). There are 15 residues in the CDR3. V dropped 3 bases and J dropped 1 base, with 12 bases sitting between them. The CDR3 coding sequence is TGTGCCAGCAGTTTCGAGGGGGGAGCCCAAGAGACCCAGTACTTC. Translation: CASSFEGGAQETQYF.

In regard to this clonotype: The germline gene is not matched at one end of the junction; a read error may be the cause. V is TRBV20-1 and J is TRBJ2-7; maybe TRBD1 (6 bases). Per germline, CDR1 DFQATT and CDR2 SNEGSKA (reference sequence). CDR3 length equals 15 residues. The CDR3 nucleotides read TGCTGTGCTAGTCCGACCGGGACACCAAGCTACGAGCAGTACTTC. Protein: CCASPTGTPSYEQYF.